Presented here are 10 T cell receptor beta chains from one specimen sequenced in a study of T cells after yellow fever vaccination. One entry per CDR3 protein, called by TCRdb with MiXCR from the 5' RACE reads. The data show under 600,000 distinct CDR3 sequences, with about a fifth seen just once and less than 20% held by the top ten. Sequenced here: PBMCs, sampled less than 25 days after the first yellow fever vaccination. Receptors were obtained from a man younger than 35 who received the YFV17D yellow fever vaccine.

The genes are TRBV30 and TRBJ2-3; D gene uncertain. This CDR3 comprises 13 residues. Germline loops: CDR1 GTSNPN, CDR2 SVGIG (reference sequence). The ends were cut back, 0 bases at V and 4 bases at J, with 8 bases in the middle. The CDR3 loop reads CAWSVRAPDTQYF. In DNA, the CDR3 is TGTGCCTGGAGTGTAAGGGCCCCAGATACGCAGTATTTT. The complete variable domain, with remaining parts taken from reference TRBV30 and TRBJ2-3, reads SQTIHQWPATLVQPVGSPLSLECTVEGTSNPNLYWYRQAAGRGLQLLFYSVGIGQISSEVPQNLSASRPQDRQFILSSKKLLLSDSGFYLCAWSVRAPDTQYFGPGTRLTVL.

The genes are TRBV7-3 and TRBJ1-2; 7 bases line up with TRBD1. CDR1 is SGHTA, CDR2 FQGTGA, per germline. With V trimmed by 5 bases and J by 7 bases, 7 bases remained unmatched. The CDR3 runs to 13 residues. The CDR3 nucleotides read TGTGCCAGCAGCGGTGACAGGGTCCGTGGCTACACCTTC. This encodes CASSGDRVRGYTF.

Only a few counts were recorded for this clonotype. The chain employs TRBV4-2 and TRBJ1-2; TRBD1 matches at 7 bases. This CDR3 contains 16 residues. Unmatched junction bases numbered 10, after V lost 2 bases and J lost 4 bases. Germline V gene sequence: CDR1 LGHNA, CDR2 YNFKEQ. CDR3 sequence (DNA): TGTGCCAGCAGCCAACCTACAGGGGATGCCGGCTATGGCTACACCTTC. It yields the protein CASSQPTGDAGYGYTF.

V gene TRBV5-6 combines with J gene TRBJ1-1; maybe TRBD1 (6 bases). The germline V gene has CDR1 SGHDT and CDR2 YYEEEE. Between the trimmed V and J ends, which lost 4 bases and 8 bases, there was a span of 9 bases. This CDR3 has 11 amino acids. CDR3 nucleotides: TGTGCCAGCAGCGTAGGACAGGAAGCTTTCTTT. This encodes CASSVGQEAFF.

This clonotype was observed a few times. This chain uses TRBV25-1 with TRBJ1-3, with D perhaps matching TRBD1 (5 bases). The CDR3 contains 16 residues. CDR1 is MGHDK, CDR2 SYGVNS, per germline. Trimming removed 2 bases from V and 0 bases from J, with 11 bases in between. CDR3 nucleotide sequence: TGTGCCAGCAGTGAACTAGGTAGGGGCTCTGGAAACACCATATATTTT. It is translated as CASSELGRGSGNTIYF.

This clonotype turned up a few times. The chain carries TRBV20-1 and TRBJ1-6, with 7 bases matching TRBD1. J was trimmed by 6 bases and V by 5 bases; bases with no gene match: 4. CDR3 size: 13 residues. Looked up from germline, CDR1 is DFQATT and CDR2 is SNEGSKA (reference sequence). CDR3 region: CSAWDRSNSPLHF. The DNA for the CDR3 is TGCAGTGCTTGGGACAGAAGTAATTCACCCCTCCACTTT.

This clonotype was observed a handful of times. V usage is TRBV6-2 or TRBV6-3 and J usage is TRBJ2-5, with TRBD2 identical over 7 bases. CDR3 length: 13 residues. After removal of 8 bases from V and 5 bases from J, the junction contained 8 bases not matched to a gene. CDR1 and CDR2 from the germline V gene are MNHEY and SVGEGT. The CDR3 nucleotides read TGTGCCAGCGCGGGGGTGCGACGGGAGACCCAGTACTTC. It is translated as CASAGVRRETQYF.

The chain's CDR3 is CASSLYQGHYEQYF. In DNA, the CDR3 is TGTGCCAGCAGCTTGTATCAAGGACACTACGAGCAGTACTTC. The chain carries TRBV5-5 and TRBJ2-7; perhaps TRBD1 as D (5 bases). Trimming cost V 1 base and J 3 bases, with 11 bases left between them. There are 14 residues in the CDR3. CDR1 is SGHKS and CDR2 is YYEKEE in the germline V gene (reference sequence).

This clonotype was detected ten times or more. The genes are TRBV6-5 and TRBJ2-7; no clear D. This CDR3 region has 15 residues. Per the germline V gene, CDR1 is MNHEY and CDR2 is SVGAGI. Trimming left V 0 bases short and J 4 bases short, with 13 bases between. As DNA, the CDR3 is TGTGCCAGCAGTTACTCGAACGGTCTGTGGTACGAGCAGTACTTC. It yields the protein CASSYSNGLWYEQYF.

This clonotype has a handful of counts. CDR3 residues: CASSEDGPYGASQPQHF. In DNA form, the CDR3 reads TGTGCCAGCAGTGAAGATGGACCTTATGGGGCCAGTCAGCCCCAGCATTTT. V is TRBV6-1 and J is TRBJ1-5; perhaps TRBD1 as D (5 bases). CDR1 and CDR2 from the germline V gene are MNHNS and SASEGT. V was cut by 1 base and J by 6 bases, with 19 bases left in between. The CDR3 extends over 17 amino acids.